This T cell receptor beta chain was captured in a study of shared clonotypes between healthy human individuals (dated by TCRdb to about 2020). Looking at the study overall: Two women and a few men aged 18 to 49 years were included in the cohort. For each donor, three plates each were used for CD4 naive and CD4 memory, two plates were used for CD8 naive, and one plate was used for CD8 memory. Blood TCR repertoires of about 5 healthy adults were deeply sequenced to estimate repertoire size and the extent of clonotype sharing between individuals. To increase sequencing depth and limit assay-specific biases, TCR repertoire library preparation and sequencing were carried out by different laboratories using diverse techniques. Between about 0.8 and 9.5 billion PBMCs per donor were obtained by leukapheresis.

The CDR3 runs 13 residues from the cysteine to the phenylalanine. The read is trimmed to its CDR3 DNA, 39 bases read in frame from base 1. V loses 7 bases of germline sequence and J loses 6 bases, and the interval between the two ends is 14 bases. From the germline V gene, CDR1 is MNHNS and CDR2 is SASEGT. Overall results and qualifications from the work: Only blood was sampled, and tissue TCR repertoires likely differ from those in blood. Pairwise subsampling led to the expectation that sequencing depth would affect the degree of clonotype sharing among donors. Naive subsets generally had larger estimated clonotype richness than memory subsets did. About 5% of naive CD4, around 3.5% of naive CD8, 2.3% of memory CD4, and 0.35% to 0.5% of memory CD8 clonotypes were shared across a few donors. Even with the large sequencing depth, rarefaction of the sorted-subset datasets indicated that sequencing was incomplete. The genetic and exposure-history diversity represented was limited by the small number of donors. Compared with non-shared clonotypes, the clonotypes found in all four sorted-subset donors had higher generation probabilities.

CD8 naive samples were CD45RO-negative cells positively selected for CCR7, giving a CD45RA+CCR7+ population that excluded TemRA cells. The donors were healthy, HIV-negative adults with no recently reported acute infections or vaccinations. Only Caucasian adults living in Nashville, Tennessee, USA were represented among the donors. After blood collection by leukapheresis, PBMCs were isolated using Ficoll-Histopaque density gradient centrifugation and then cryopreserved in the vapor phase of liquid nitrogen. Purity and quantity of every magnetically sorted T cell population were checked by analytical flow cytometry. From each sorted fraction, genomic DNA was isolated and quantified by UV absorbance on a Nanodrop 2000c. Worth noting for this clone: The antigen this receptor binds is unknown. No much larger clone is present one base from it, and per-base qualities are unavailable.

Using the deep immunoSEQ assay, TCR CDR3 regions were amplified from genomic DNA by multiplex PCR. Extracted genomic DNA from each cell subset was distributed evenly across all wells of several immunoSEQ 96-well plates, and each plate was treated as a replicate. For sorted subsets, each replicate PCR was loaded with approximately 200 ng genomic DNA, equivalent to 30,000 to 35,000 T cell genomes. Purified libraries were quantified with a Qubit 3.0 fluorometer, sized on a Bioanalyzer 2100, and re-quantified with the KAPA Library Quantification kit. A separate single-read 150-cycle Illumina NextSeq 550 flow cell was used to sequence each immunoSEQ 96-well plate. In the original analysis: Because only junctional sequences without quality scores were contained in the immunoSEQ output, filtering matching that applied to full-length reads could not be performed. Sequences were annotated with PyIR, a Python wrapper for IgBLAST v1.9, and V/J genes and CDR3 were assigned using IMGT germline references. Reads were removed for weak V/J assignments (E-value above 1e-6), missing CDR3, stop codons, out-of-frame junctions, or ambiguous translated residues. V3J clonotypes were defined as sequences sharing the same inferred V gene, J gene, and CDR3 amino acid sequence. Percentage overlap between repertoires was computed as shared unique clonotypes divided by the size of the smaller repertoire. Richness of each repertoire was evaluated using RTK rarefaction, the Chao1 estimator, and Recon v2.1 estimates of unobserved clonotypes. For all TCRbeta clonotypes obtained by the gDNA method from four donors, generation probabilities were computed with OLGA. TCRdb mirrors the immuneACCESS table, restricted to in-frame sequences. Some clones are absent from its copies; in checked studies, under half trace to an unresolved V gene, and the reason for the others is unknown. That table furnishes V, J and clone size, whereas the DNA furnished D and trimming. This sample holds roughly 890,000 clones; around 93% were observed only once. Clones ranked in the top ten supply around 24% of the sample.

Sequenced input: naive CD8+ T cells sorted from blood. The cell subset or site tag for this specimen amounts to: CD45RA+CCR7+. This TCR came from a man younger than 45 in good health. Recombination linked TRBV6-1 to TRBJ2-3, with a weak D call of TRBD1 (5 bases match). The encoded CDR3 is CASKEFRADTQYF. The bases read TGTGCCAGCAAGGAGTTCAGGGCCGATACGCAGTATTTT.